Below are 18 T cell receptor beta chains sequenced from a single sample in a study of cytotoxic CD8 clonotypes in ibrutinib-treated CLL. Sequencing used immunoSEQ multiplex PCR; TCRdb keeps in-frame clones, though not all of them. The sample gives 76,000 or so clones, roughly 85% of which show up once; about 38% is in the top ten. This specimen was PBMCs, taken after 24 months of ibrutinib treatment. These receptors were taken from a human donor with chronic lymphocytic leukemia.

The rearrangement links TRBV27 to TRBJ2-5; D is uncertain. Germline assignment: CDR1 MNHEY and CDR2 SMNVEV (reference sequence). Trimming removed 8 bases from V and 2 bases from J, with 12 bases in between. CDR3 length: 13 residues. Written as DNA, the CDR3 is TGTGCCAGCTCCTTCACACTGCAAGAGACCCAGTACTTC. As protein: CASSFTLQETQYF.

The chain links TRBV18 to TRBJ2-6; a possible D gene is TRBD1 (5 bases). The germline V gene encodes CDR1 KGHSH and CDR2 LQKENI. The V end lost 2 bases, the J end lost 1 base, and 12 bases lay between the germline ends. The CDR3 is made up of 17 amino acids. The CDR3 protein is CASSPSTVSSGANVLTF. The DNA for the CDR3 is TGTGCCAGCTCACCATCGACAGTCTCATCTGGGGCCAACGTCCTGACTTTC.

The rearrangement links TRBV6-6 to TRBJ1-1; D may be TRBD1 (5 bases). The V end was cut by 2 bases, the J end by 3 bases, with 7 bases between. The CDR3 loop spans 13 amino acids. Germline lookup yields CDR1 MNHNY and CDR2 SVGAGI (reference sequence). This CDR3 reads CASSYLGDTEAFF. DNA for the CDR3: TGTGCCAGCAGTTACCTGGGGGACACTGAAGCTTTCTTT.

The chain uses TRBV2 and TRBJ2-6, with D uncertain. V was cut by 8 bases and J by 3 bases, with 14 bases left in between. The germline V gene has CDR1 SNHLY and CDR2 FYNNEI. This CDR3 is 15 amino acids long. CDR3 loop: CASGGPMSGANVLTF. The CDR3 DNA reads as TGTGCCAGCGGTGGTCCCATGAGTGGGGCCAACGTCCTGACTTTC. The full variable domain, in which reference TRBV2 and TRBJ2-6 provide the parts outside the CDR3, is EPEVTQTPSHQVTQMGQEVILRCVPISNHLYFYWYRQILGQKVEFLVSFYNNEISEKSEIFDDQFSVERPDGSNFTLKIRSTKLEDSAMYFCASGGPMSGANVLTFGAGSRLTVL.

In its sample, this clone was seen many times. V is TRBV9 and J is TRBJ2-7, with 12 bases lining up with TRBD2. CDR3 size: 14 residues. Germline trimming cut 0 bases from V and 9 bases from J; bases unmatched to any gene: 4. The germline gives CDR1 SGDLS, CDR2 YYNGEE. The CDR3 loop is CASSVALAGGPQYF. In nucleotides, the CDR3 is TGTGCCAGCAGCGTAGCACTAGCGGGAGGCCCGCAGTACTTC. The entire variable domain, with the rest obtained from reference TRBV9 and TRBJ2-7, is as follows: DSGVTQTPKHLITATGQRVTLRCSPRSGDLSVYWYQQSLDQGLQFLIQYYNGEERAKGNILERFSAQQFPDLHSELNLSSLELGDSALYFCASSVALAGGPQYFGPGTRLTVT.

This clone was detected only a few times. The chain employs TRBV6-5 and TRBJ2-1, with a possible D match to TRBD2 (6 bases). The CDR3 runs to 14 residues. V was cut by 3 bases and J by 6 bases, with 12 bases left in between. In germline, CDR1 is MNHEY, CDR2 SVGAGI. In DNA, the CDR3 is TGTGCCAGCAGTTATGAGACTAGTGGCAATGAGCAGTTCTTC. This gives the protein CASSYETSGNEQFF.

V is TRBV9 and J is TRBJ2-5; 8 bases fit TRBD1. The CDR3 runs 14 residues. J lost 3 bases, V lost 0 bases, and 1 base had no gene match. The germline gives CDR1 SGDLS, CDR2 YYNGEE. CDR3 in DNA: TGTGCCAGCAGCGTAGGGGGACAGGAAGAGACCCAGTACTTC. Amino acid sequence: CASSVGGQEETQYF.

The rearrangement links TRBV27 to TRBJ2-2; TRBD1 is a possible D gene (6 bases). CDR3 size: 15 residues. The germline V gene encodes CDR1 MNHEY and CDR2 SMNVEV (reference sequence). V was cut by 1 base and J by 2 bases, with 8 bases left in between. This CDR3 is CASSLYRDNTGELFF. CDR3 DNA sequence: TGTGCCAGCAGTTTATACAGGGACAACACCGGGGAGCTGTTTTTT.

The rearrangement links TRBV9 to TRBJ2-7, with TRBD1 matching 8 bases. With 0 bases clipped from V and 2 bases from J, the junction kept 1 base outside the gene matches. Looked up from germline, CDR1 is SGDLS and CDR2 is YYNGEE. The CDR3 extends over 14 amino acids. The CDR3 protein is CASSVGTGPYEQYF. In DNA, the CDR3 is TGTGCCAGCAGCGTAGGGACAGGGCCCTACGAGCAGTACTTC. Based on the CDR3 plus reference TRBV9 and TRBJ2-7, the full variable domain is DSGVTQTPKHLITATGQRVTLRCSPRSGDLSVYWYQQSLDQGLQFLIQYYNGEERAKGNILERFSAQQFPDLHSELNLSSLELGDSALYFCASSVGTGPYEQYFGPGTRLTVT.

The V gene is TRBV15, the J gene TRBJ2-7; D is possibly TRBD1 or TRBD2 (5 bases each). The CDR3 sequence is 14 residues long. Per the germline V gene, CDR1 is LNHNV and CDR2 is YYDKDF (reference sequence). With 4 bases removed from V and 3 bases from J, the gap between germline ends came to 13 bases. CDR3 loop: CATSTGDRHYEQYF. As DNA, the CDR3 is TGTGCCACCAGCACTGGGGACCGCCACTACGAGCAGTACTTC.

The rearrangement uses TRBV6-1 and TRBJ2-7; 11 nucleotides line up with TRBD2. The germline CDR1 and CDR2 sequences are MNHNS and SASEGT. The CDR3 covers 17 residues. J was trimmed by 0 bases and V by 6 bases; bases with no gene match: 10. The CDR3 DNA follows: TGTGCCAGCAGGGAACTAGCGGGAGCCTTGAGCTCCTACGAGCAGTACTTC. This gives the protein CASRELAGALSSYEQYF.

J is TRBJ2-2 and V is TRBV10-3; 12 nucleotides align to TRBD2. V gave up 6 bases and J gave up 6 bases; unmatched junction bases: 11. CDR1 and CDR2 (germline): ENHRY, SYGVKD. CDR3 length equals 17 residues. The CDR3 spells CAISQYPTSGSAGELFF. CDR3 sequence (DNA): TGTGCCATCAGCCAGTATCCGACTAGCGGGAGTGCCGGGGAGCTGTTTTTT.

As to this clone: The sample has other DNA sequences that encode this CDR3 too. This sequence joins TRBV4-2 and TRBJ2-7; maybe TRBD2 (6 bases). From germline, CDR1 is LGHNA and CDR2 YNFKEQ. There are 13 residues in the CDR3. Trimming stripped 3 bases from V and 5 bases from J, with 11 bases between. The CDR3 DNA reads TGTGCCAGCAGCCAGGGCGGGGAGGACGAGCAGTACTTC. This sequence encodes CASSQGGEDEQYF.

This sequence joins TRBV11-2 and TRBJ2-7; D not resolved. The germline CDR1 and CDR2 sequences are SGHAT and FQNNGV. Trimming pared 4 bases from V and 4 bases from J, leaving 20 bases between. The CDR3 runs to 16 residues. The DNA for the CDR3 is TGTGCCAGCAGCTCCCTAAGGCCGGGCCAGCTTTACGAGCAGTACTTC. It specifies CASSSLRPGQLYEQYF. The full variable domain, in which reference TRBV11-2 and TRBJ2-7 provide the parts outside the CDR3, is EAGVAQSPRYKIIEKRQSVAFWCNPISGHATLYWYQQILGQGPKLLIQFQNNGVVDDSQLPKDRFSAERLKGVDSTLKIQPAKLEDSAVYLCASSSLRPGQLYEQYFGPGTRLTVT.

The CDR3 nucleotides read TGCGCCAGCAGCCCGGGATCTCTAGTCAATGAGCAGTTCTTC. This gives the protein CASSPGSLVNEQFF. The genes are TRBV5-1 and TRBJ2-1; possible D gene TRBD2, 5 bases. The germline V gene encodes CDR1 SGHRS and CDR2 YFSETQ. This CDR3 has 14 amino acids. V lost 4 bases and J 6 bases, leaving 14 bases between the germline ends.

This clone appeared a single time. The V call is TRBV7-2, the J call TRBJ2-5, with D tentatively TRBD2 (6 bases). V was clipped by 1 base and J by 3 bases, with 12 bases between them. Germline values: CDR1 SGHTA, CDR2 FQGNSA. The CDR3 is 15 amino acids. This CDR3 reads CASSLGGWREETQYF. DNA of the CDR3: TGTGCCAGCAGCTTAGGAGGGTGGAGGGAAGAGACCCAGTACTTC.

V gene TRBV7-3 combines with J gene TRBJ2-3; D remains unclear. Germline lookup yields CDR1 SGHTA and CDR2 FQGTGA. The CDR3 covers 14 residues. The ends were cut back, 4 bases at V and 0 bases at J, with 8 bases in the middle. CDR3 DNA sequence: TGTGCCAGCAGCTCGATCCATAGCACAGATACGCAGTATTTT. It codes for CASSSIHSTDTQYF.

This clone came up a few times. A read error may account for a junction end that differs from germline. The rearrangement links TRBV28 to TRBJ2-7, with a weak D call TRBD2 (5 bases). The CDR3 length is 12 residues. Germline CDR1 reads MDHEN; CDR2 reads SYDVKM. Here the CDR3 DNA reads TGTGCCAGCAGTTTAAGAGGGTACGGGCAGTACTTC. Translation gives CASSLRGYGQYF.